The 14 T cell receptor beta chains in this list originate from one sample, sequenced in a study of metastatic and nonmetastatic thyroid tumors. MiXCR reprocessed the PCR reads for TCRdb. The sample has approximately 37,000 clones, 15% to 20% seen once. Each patient came to thyroid surgery without any prior treatment (of any kind). Sequenced material: blood. The receptors were gathered from a female donor with papillary thyroid cancer or a benign thyroid nodule (not recorded which). Some clones in this sample may be carry-over from other donors' samples.

This clone has ten or more counts. This rearrangement joins TRBV4-1 to TRBJ2-1; 9 nucleotides agree with TRBD2. The V gene's germline CDR1 is MGHRA and CDR2 YSYEKL. The J segment lost 5 bases and the V segment lost 4 bases, leaving 6 bases of the junction unmatched. The CDR3 extends over 15 amino acids. The CDR3 spells CASSLDSGGDNEQFF. CDR3 nucleotide sequence: TGCGCCAGCAGCCTCGATAGCGGGGGAGACAATGAGCAGTTCTTC.

This clone was counted many times. The same CDR3 can be traced to other DNA sequences in this sample. The gene calls are TRBV27 and TRBJ2-2; the match to TRBD2 covers 8 bases. The CDR3 is 15 residues long. The V and J ends lost 6 bases and 5 bases, in that order; junction bases with no gene match: 8. CDR1 is MNHEY, CDR2 SMNVEV, per germline (reference sequence). In DNA form, the CDR3 reads TGTGCCAGCAGGGCCGGGACTAGACGTACCGGGGAGCTGTTTTTT. Its protein product is CASRAGTRRTGELFF.

The CDR3 here is CASSLAGVGETQYF. The CDR3 bases are TGTGCCAGCAGCTTAGCGGGGGTGGGAGAGACCCAGTACTTC. V is TRBV7-6 and J is TRBJ2-5, with D perhaps assigned TRBD1 or TRBD2 (5 bases each). Per the germline V gene, CDR1 is SGHVS and CDR2 is FNYEAQ. V was pared by 0 bases and J by 4 bases, with 9 bases between. This CDR3 has 14 amino acids.

This clone was counted a few times. A junction boundary mismatches the germline segment, possibly from a read error. V usage is TRBV6-1 and J usage is TRBJ2-5; possibly TRBD1 for D (6 bases). The V gene's germline CDR1 is MNHNS and CDR2 SASEGT. The CDR3 length is 13 residues. The CDR3 region has the DNA TGTGCCAGCAAGAAGTGGGGGCAAGAGACCCATTACTTC. Amino acids: CASKKWGQETHYF.

The sample holds many counts of this clone. This chain connects TRBV7-9 to TRBJ1-4; no firm D call. Trimming stripped 4 bases from V and 2 bases from J, with 11 bases between. The germline V gene has CDR1 SEHNR and CDR2 FQNEAQ (reference sequence). This CDR3 comprises 15 residues. The CDR3 DNA sequence: TGTGCCAGCAGCTACCAACAGAGGACTAATGAAAAACTGTTTTTT. This codes for CASSYQQRTNEKLFF.

The chain joins TRBV11-2 to TRBJ1-6; 9 positions match TRBD1. J gave up 7 bases and V 0 bases, and 1 base lay outside the gene matches. The CDR3 length is 15 residues. Germline-derived CDR1 and CDR2 are SGHAT and FQNNGV. In DNA form, the CDR3 reads TGTGCCAGCAGCTTAGAGACAGGGGGGAATTCACCCCTCCACTTT. Its protein product is CASSLETGGNSPLHF.

This clone was recorded many times. In DNA form, the CDR3 reads TGCAGCGTTGTGAGTGGACTTTCCTCTGGAAACACCATATATTTT. Amino acids: CSVVSGLSSGNTIYF. The rearrangement uses TRBV29-1 and TRBJ1-3; no clear D gene. The CDR3 sequence is 15 residues long. Per the germline V gene, CDR1 is SQVTM and CDR2 is ANQGSEA. Trimming removed 4 bases from V and 0 bases from J, with 13 bases in between.

This clone was detected ten times or more. CDR3 region: CASSPGDRAGGYTF. The CDR3 bases are TGCGCCAGCAGCCCGGGGGACAGGGCGGGTGGCTACACCTTC. This rearrangement joins TRBV5-1 to TRBJ1-2; 9 bases match TRBD1. Germline lookup yields CDR1 SGHRS and CDR2 YFSETQ. The V and J ends lost 4 bases and 7 bases, in that order; junction bases with no gene match: 8. The CDR3 sequence is 14 residues long.

This clone occurred many times. The chain links TRBV9 to TRBJ1-3; D gene ambiguous. Germline CDR1 is SGDLS and CDR2 is YYNGEE. This CDR3 comprises 14 residues. V lost 4 bases and J 0 bases, leaving 8 bases between the germline ends. CDR3 sequence (DNA): TGTGCCAGCAGCCCGGAGAGCTCTGGAAACACCATATATTTT. This encodes CASSPESSGNTIYF.

The sample holds a few counts of this clone. One end of the junction fails to match germline, which may point to a read error. The chain recombines TRBV12-3 or TRBV12-4 with TRBJ2-6; 9 bases line up with TRBD1. This CDR3 comprises 17 residues. The CDR3 sequence is CASSPGQGRAGSNVLTF. CDR3 in DNA: TGTGCCAGCAGTCCGGGACAGGGAAGGGCTGGGTCCAACGTCCTGACTTTT.

This clone was observed at least ten times. V is TRBV30 and J is TRBJ1-6; D not certain. CDR1 GTSNPN and CDR2 SVGIG come from the germline V gene (reference sequence). The CDR3 has 13 amino acids. The V gene lost 3 bases and the J gene lost 9 bases, with 12 bases spanning the gap. CDR3 sequence (DNA): TGTGCCTGGAGCGCTGGAATGGGTTCACCCCTCCACTTT. Translation: CAWSAGMGSPLHF.

This clone appeared many times. V is TRBV13 and J is TRBJ1-1, with D possibly being TRBD1 (5 bases). Germline V gene sequence: CDR1 PRHDT, CDR2 FYEKMQ (reference sequence). Trimming shortened V by 8 bases and J by 4 bases, and 26 bases separated the two germline ends. CDR3 length: 17 amino acids. This CDR3 reads CASRLGGLRFGRTEAFF. DNA for the CDR3: TGTGCCAGCCGGCTGGGGGGTCTTCGTTTCGGTCGCACTGAAGCTTTCTTT.

This clone was picked up many times. V gene TRBV7-8 combines with J gene TRBJ1-5; D not resolved. V was trimmed by 3 bases and J by 4 bases, leaving 19 bases between them. This CDR3 comprises 17 residues. Per the germline V gene, CDR1 is SGHVS and CDR2 is FQNEAQ. The CDR3 DNA reads TGTGCCAGCAGCTTCAATCCCCGGGGATACGAAAATCAGCCCCAGCATTTT. Amino acids: CASSFNPRGYENQPQHF.

This clone was detected many times. This chain uses TRBV6-1 with TRBJ1-2; D ambiguous. Trimming took 8 bases from V and 2 from J, leaving 9 bases between them. The CDR3 totals 12 residues. Germline assignment: CDR1 MNHNS and CDR2 SASEGT. Here the CDR3 reads CASAALNYGYTF. In DNA, the CDR3 is TGTGCCAGCGCAGCTCTGAACTATGGCTACACCTTC.